This T cell receptor (beta chain) is drawn from a study of CD8+CD57+ T cells in acquired aplastic anemia. Background on the study: When averaged, DNA from sorted CD4+ and CD8+ cells came to about 2.9 ug. Study results and limitations: Patients and controls shared 25 to 30 CD8+ CDR3 sequences, which appeared highly expressed in patients and within their immunodominant clones.

The template used for profiling TCR beta VDJ and CDR3 was genomic DNA. TCRdb itself ran the reads through MiXCR, one entry per CDR3 protein. The table includes around 200,000 distinct CDR3 sequences, less than 60% detected once. For sequencing, patients were chosen who had shown expansion of CD8+CD57+ cells by flow cytometry. The V end lost 4 bases, the J end lost 6 bases, and 9 bases lay between the germline ends. The CDR3 is 11 residues long. Germline V gives CDR1 SQVTM, CDR2 ANQGSEA. To note about this clonotype: What it binds is unknown.

This clonotype was obtained from a human donor with aplastic anemia. The gene calls are TRBV29-1 and TRBJ1-1; no clear D. Sequenced: sorted CD4+, CD8+, or CD8+CD57+ T cells (not recorded which) from PBMCs. The CDR3 DNA sequence: TGCAGCGTTGGGCGACACCCTGAAGCTTTCTTT. Its translation is CSVGRHPEAFF.